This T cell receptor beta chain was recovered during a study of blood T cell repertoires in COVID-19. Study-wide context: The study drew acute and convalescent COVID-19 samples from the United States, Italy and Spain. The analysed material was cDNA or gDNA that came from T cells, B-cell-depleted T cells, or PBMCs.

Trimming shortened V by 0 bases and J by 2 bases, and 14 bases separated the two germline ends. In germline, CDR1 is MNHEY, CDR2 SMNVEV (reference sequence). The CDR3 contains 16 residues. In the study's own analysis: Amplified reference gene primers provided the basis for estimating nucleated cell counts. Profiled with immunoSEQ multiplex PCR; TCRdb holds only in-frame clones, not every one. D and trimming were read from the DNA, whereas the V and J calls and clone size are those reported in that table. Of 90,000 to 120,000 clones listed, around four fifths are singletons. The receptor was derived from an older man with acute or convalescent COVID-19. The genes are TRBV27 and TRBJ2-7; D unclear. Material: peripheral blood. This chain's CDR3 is CASSLSTLRLPYEQYF. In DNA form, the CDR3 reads TGTGCCAGCAGTTTATCAACCCTGCGGCTCCCCTACGAGCAGTACTTC.